This T cell receptor (beta chain) was captured in a study of T-cell reconstitution after alpha-beta-depleted transplantation in children. A library of TCRbeta sequences, prepared with unique molecular identifiers, was generated. TCRdb ran MiXCR on the PCR reads and lists one entry per CDR3 protein. The sample holds about 580,000 distinct CDR3 sequences; under 25% are singletons and the top ten take 14%. Comment on this clonotype: The target antigen is unknown.

This CDR3 has 14 residues. V was shortened by 2 bases and J by 2 bases, with 4 bases between the two germline ends. In germline, CDR1 is MNHEY, CDR2 SMNVEV (reference sequence). Overall study findings and caveats: Most T-cell counts and diversity one year after the transplant came from T cells that were newly produced. Surviving recipient T cells and thymic progenitors produced the high day-60 TCRbeta diversity seen in some patients. There were reportedly several hundred expanded graft clones from which alpha-beta T cells came about two months after transplant.

Sequencing was performed on PBMCs, mostly from graft donor cells, taken 360 days after TCRalphabeta/CD19-depleted stem cell transplant. The source is a boy younger than two who had a stem cell transplant for acute myeloid leukemia, so the T cells may come from the graft donor. The chain combines TRBV27 with TRBJ1-6, with unresolved D. CDR3 nucleotide sequence: TGTGCCAGCAGTTTAGGGGCCTATAATTCACCCCTCCACTTT. Protein sequence: CASSLGAYNSPLHF.